Included here is one T cell receptor (beta chain) sequence, with context. This clone appeared a single time. This receptor's antigen is unknown. Nothing much larger sits one base from this clone, and base qualities are not available. This entry is derived from a study of blood T cell repertoires in COVID-19 (dated by TCRdb to between 2020 and 2021). Turning to the overall study: Samples from collaborators originated in the United States, Italy and Spain and spanned both the acute and convalescent phases of COVID-19. A de-identified subject ID, COVID-19 status, age in years and sex were almost always included in the sample metadata. Where available, HLA class I and class II types were taken from metadata supplied by the sample provider and were not determined by assay-based typing. The material from the prospective study consisted of cDNA or gDNA derived from T cells, B-cell-depleted T cells, or PBMCs. The repertoires were released in a freely available public database meant as a resource for research on the immune response to SARS-CoV-2. The dataset comprised deeply sampled blood TCRbeta repertoires from subjects exposed to, actively infected with, or recovered from COVID-19. Samples were obtained from the ongoing ImmuneRACE study (first 160 participants) and from over 1,000 subjects provided by 6 global collaborators.

The study at large found these results: The amount of clinical and demographic metadata varied by source and participant and was provided uncurated.

Collaborating institutions collected whole blood in K2EDTA tubes following their own protocols. For TCRbeta analysis, collaborator samples were shipped as frozen whole blood, as isolated PBMCs, or as DNA extracted from either sample type. TCRbeta CDR3 regions were amplified from genomic DNA by means of the immunoSEQ Assay, a bias-controlled multiplex PCR. Per the original workflow: The number of nucleated cells in each sample was estimated by amplification of reference gene primers within the assay. To quantify the absolute abundance of each unique TCRbeta CDR3 rearrangement, sequence reads were collapsed and filtered. For each sample, productive Simpson clonality was calculated as the square root of Simpson's diversity index across productive rearrangements. Sourced from immuneACCESS, this table was stored by TCRdb with only in-frame sequences that have V and J called. A share of the clones is absent; for the studies checked, an unresolved V gene accounts for under half, and the remainder has no known explanation. V, J and clone size are taken as reported in that table, and D and trimming were inferred from the DNA itself. This sample holds tens of thousands of clones; around 89% were observed only once. Around 14% of the sample is in the top ten clones.

From its cysteine to its phenylalanine, the CDR3 spans 15 amino acids. Only CDR3 DNA remains: 45 bases, in frame from the first base. The V end gives up 6 bases and the J end 5 bases, leaving 11 bases in the junction not matched to a gene. Per the germline V gene, MNHEY is the CDR1 and SVGAGI is the CDR2. The sequenced sample was peripheral blood. This chain is built from TRBV6-5 and TRBJ2-7, and 9 junction bases match TRBD1. The sequence derives from a man in his sixties or seventies with active or convalescent COVID-19. The CDR3 region reads CASSYLQGAANEQYF. At the DNA level, the sequence is TGTGCCAGCAGCTACCTACAGGGGGCTGCGAACGAGCAGTACTTC.